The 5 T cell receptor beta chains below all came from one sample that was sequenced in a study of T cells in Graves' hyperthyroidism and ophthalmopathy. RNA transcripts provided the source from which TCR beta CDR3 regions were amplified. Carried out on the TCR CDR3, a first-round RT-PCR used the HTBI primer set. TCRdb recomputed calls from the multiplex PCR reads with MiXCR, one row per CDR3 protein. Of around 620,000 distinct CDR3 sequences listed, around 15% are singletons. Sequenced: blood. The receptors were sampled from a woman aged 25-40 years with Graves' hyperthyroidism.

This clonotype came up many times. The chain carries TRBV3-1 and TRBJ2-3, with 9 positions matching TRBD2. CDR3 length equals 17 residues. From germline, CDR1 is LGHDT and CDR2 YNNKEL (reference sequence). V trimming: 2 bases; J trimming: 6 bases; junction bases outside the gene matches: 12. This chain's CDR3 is CASSQRGLATPGDTQYF. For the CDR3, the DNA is TGTGCCAGCAGCCAAAGGGGACTAGCAACCCCCGGGGATACGCAGTATTTT.

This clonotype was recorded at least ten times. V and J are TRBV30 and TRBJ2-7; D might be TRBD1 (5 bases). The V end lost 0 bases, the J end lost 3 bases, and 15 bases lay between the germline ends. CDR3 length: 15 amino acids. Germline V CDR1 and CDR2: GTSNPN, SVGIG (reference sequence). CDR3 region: CAWSVRGMDGYEQYF. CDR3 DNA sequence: TGTGCCTGGAGTGTAAGGGGAATGGACGGCTACGAGCAGTACTTC. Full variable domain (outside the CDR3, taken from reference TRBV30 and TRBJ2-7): SQTIHQWPATLVQPVGSPLSLECTVEGTSNPNLYWYRQAAGRGLQLLFYSVGIGQISSEVPQNLSASRPQDRQFILSSKKLLLSDSGFYLCAWSVRGMDGYEQYFGPGTRLTVT.

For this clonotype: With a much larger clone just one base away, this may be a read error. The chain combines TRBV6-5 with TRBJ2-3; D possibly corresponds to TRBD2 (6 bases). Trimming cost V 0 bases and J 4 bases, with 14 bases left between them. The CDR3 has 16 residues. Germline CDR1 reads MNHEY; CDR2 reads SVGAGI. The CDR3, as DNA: TGTGCCAGCAGTTACTCTGCTAGCGTTAGCGCAGATACGCAGTATTTT. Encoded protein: CASSYSASVSADTQYF.

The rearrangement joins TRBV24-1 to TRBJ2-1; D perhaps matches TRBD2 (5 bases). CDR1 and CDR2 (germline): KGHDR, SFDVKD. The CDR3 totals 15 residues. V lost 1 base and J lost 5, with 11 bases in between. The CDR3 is CATSDLAASNNEQFF. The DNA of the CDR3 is TGTGCCACCAGTGATTTAGCGGCGAGTAACAATGAGCAGTTCTTC.

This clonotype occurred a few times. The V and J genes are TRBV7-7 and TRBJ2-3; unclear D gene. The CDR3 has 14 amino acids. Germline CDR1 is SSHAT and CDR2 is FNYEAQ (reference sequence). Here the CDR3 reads CAIGGPLSTDTQYF. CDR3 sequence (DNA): TGTGCTATTGGTGGTCCCCTTAGCACAGATACGCAGTATTTT.